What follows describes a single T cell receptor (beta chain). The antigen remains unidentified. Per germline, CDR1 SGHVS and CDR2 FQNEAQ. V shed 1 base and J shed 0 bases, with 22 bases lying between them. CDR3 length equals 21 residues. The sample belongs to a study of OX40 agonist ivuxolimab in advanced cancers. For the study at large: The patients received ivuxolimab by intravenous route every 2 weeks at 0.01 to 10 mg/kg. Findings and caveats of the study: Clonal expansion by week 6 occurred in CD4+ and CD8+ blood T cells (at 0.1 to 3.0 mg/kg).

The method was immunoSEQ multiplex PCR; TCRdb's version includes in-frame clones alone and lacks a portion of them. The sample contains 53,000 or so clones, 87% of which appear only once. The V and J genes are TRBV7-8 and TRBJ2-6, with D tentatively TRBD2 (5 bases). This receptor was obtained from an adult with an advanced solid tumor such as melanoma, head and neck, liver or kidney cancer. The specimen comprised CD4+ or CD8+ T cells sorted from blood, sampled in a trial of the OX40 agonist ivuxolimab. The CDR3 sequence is CASSLGSLAHSISSGANVLTF. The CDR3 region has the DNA TGTGCCAGCAGCTTAGGATCATTAGCGCATAGTATAAGCTCTGGGGCCAACGTCCTGACTTTC. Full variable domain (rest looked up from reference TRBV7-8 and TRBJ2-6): GAGVSQSPRYKVAKRGQDVALRCDPISGHVSLFWYQQALGQGPEFLTYFQNEAQLDKSGLPSDRFFAERPEGSVSTLKIQRTQQEDSAVYLCASSLGSLAHSISSGANVLTFGAGSRLTVL.